The clone carrying this T cell receptor (beta chain) has ten or more counts. The CDR3 runs 14 residues. V was pared by 4 bases and J by 5 bases, with 7 bases of the junction left unmatched. The germline V gene has CDR1 SGHRS and CDR2 YFSETQ. This specimen comes from a study of early T cells in non-severe SARS-CoV-2 infection. Unique molecular identifiers were affixed to single, distinct cDNA molecules. TCRdb re-called the 5' RACE reads through MiXCR, storing one row per CDR3 protein. The repertoire holds fewer than 45,000 distinct CDR3 sequences, 5.8% seen once, with 7.6% in the top ten. The chain carries TRBV5-1 and TRBJ1-1; 8 bases fit TRBD1. The material sequenced was whole blood. The sequence came from an adult who was a healthcare worker with PCR-confirmed SARS-CoV-2 infection or an uninfected control (not recorded which). CDR3 sequence reads: CASSGQGGGTEAFF. Here the CDR3 DNA reads TGCGCCAGCAGCGGACAGGGAGGAGGGACTGAAGCTTTCTTT.